This TCR beta chain was sequenced for a study of T cells after yellow fever vaccination (dated by TCRdb to between 2018 and 2021). About the study as a whole: Libraries from fractions with low cell numbers were prepared with the SMART-Seq v4 Ultra Low Input RNA kit. To track T-cell clones before and after primary and booster YFV17D yellow fever vaccination, bulk TCR alpha and beta repertoires were sequenced longitudinally. The cohort comprised two healthy male donors, one aged 18 to 29 and one aged 30 to 40 years. Blood was drawn at multiple timepoints before and after primary and secondary immunization, with bulk PBMC replicates and cell subsets isolated.

TCR cDNA was synthesized by 5'RACE template switching, which introduced a universal primer site and unique molecular identifiers. Priming of cDNA synthesis was performed from both the TCR alpha and TCR beta constant segments. Libraries were amplified in two PCR steps, with sample barcodes and sequencing adapters added in the second step. Libraries were sequenced on Illumina HiSeq 2500 (2x100 bp) or NovaSeq (2x150 bp). Per the original workflow: Reads were demultiplexed and collapsed into UMI consensus sequences with MIGEC, and V(D)J alignment was performed with MiXCR. Vaccine-responding clonotypes were defined with edgeR using replicate PBMC samples, requiring FDR below 0.01 and a log2 fold change above 5 up to day 15. Each bulk clonotype was labeled CD4 or CD8 based on which sequenced repertoire, CD4 or CD8, contained the clonotype at higher abundance. TCRdb took the public reads, trimmed them with fastp at Q25, ran MiXCR for clone calling and kept in-frame beta chains. Under each unique CDR3 protein, matching rows form one entry showing the most common genes and DNA. The V and J calls were not made by the authors but by TCRdb's processing. For this sample there are a few hundred thousand distinct CDR3 sequences; roughly 17% appear just once. The top ten clonotypes cover approximately 15% of the sample.

Here is what the overall study found, with its caveats: The secondary T-cell response was found to be weaker but faster than the primary response, with a peak reached on day 5 rather than on day 15. A small fraction of clonotypes showed up in both the CD4 and CD8 compartments, probably as a result of convergent recombination. After the booster, most of the clones that had expanded following primary vaccination were detected again (roughly 97% of CD4 and 85% to 90% of CD8), which suggests that memory was broadly maintained. The study included only a couple of donors, which limits how far the findings can be generalized. FACS-sorted repertoires could contain abundant contaminating clonotypes from the bulk population, so computational filtering was required.

Read against the paper, the sample's treatment or condition label means: live attenuated yellow fever vaccine strain. At each blood-draw timepoint, two biological replicates of bulk PBMCs were obtained. A standard Ficoll-Paque protocol was used to isolate PBMCs from peripheral blood. RNA was extracted with TriZol from bulk PBMCs, CD4 and CD8 fractions, and dextramer-positive and dextramer-negative fractions. Per the germline V gene, SGHTA is the CDR1 and FQGTGA is the CDR2. Its CDR3 holds 15 amino acids, cysteine through phenylalanine. Just the 45-base CDR3 DNA is kept, in frame starting at base 1. At the junction V is shortened by 2 bases and J by 1 base, with 10 bases in between. In this sample, this clonotype turned up a few times. Its antigen is currently not known. Base qualities were left out, and no much larger clone turns up one base away.

The sequence derives from a man younger than 30 who received the YFV17D yellow fever vaccine. The sequences come from PBMCs, collected 5 to 6 days after the first yellow fever vaccination. The chain is made from TRBV7-3 and TRBJ2-3; there is no confident call for the D gene. The CDR3 reads as follows: CASSLPSAGTDTQYF. At the DNA level, the sequence is TGTGCCAGCAGCTTACCAAGCGCCGGCACAGATACGCAGTATTTT.